A selection of T cell receptor beta chains follows, all from one sample in a study of identical twins. TCRdb re-called the 5' RACE reads through MiXCR, storing one row per CDR3 protein. The table shows about 810,000 distinct CDR3 sequences, with 12% occurring only once. Separately, the same data were catalogued under a study of yellow fever vaccine responses in identical twins.

Sequenced material: PBMCs. These receptors were taken from a woman under 30 in good health. CDR3s include the opening cysteine and the closing phenylalanine or tryptophan. A D gene is named only where the DNA matches it firmly. The size field is filled for only some rows; it gives once, few, many or a size class.

d_call,v_call,clone_size,cdr3_length,j_call,cdr3_nt,cdr3_aa
NA,TRBV7-2,few,10,TRBJ2-1,TGTGCCAGCAGCCCGGGGGTAGGGTTCTTC,CASSPGVGFF
NA,TRBV15,many,15,TRBJ2-3,TGTGCCACCAGCATGGCCTTTACTAGCACAGATACGCAGTATTTT,CATSMAFTSTDTQYF
NA,TRBV13,NA,16,TRBJ1-2,TGTGCCAGCAGCATGTACTCCACAGGGACGGGCGGAGGCTACACCTTC,CASSMYSTGTGGGYTF
NA,TRBV5-1,few,17,TRBJ2-1,TGCGCCAGCAGCTTACGGCCAGCGACCGAGACCTACAATGAGCAGTTCTTC,CASSLRPATETYNEQFF
TRBD1,TRBV27,few,19,TRBJ1-4,TGTGCCAGCCACGCCCGAGACCGGGACAGGGAATCCACTAATGAAAAACTGTTTTTT,CASHARDRDRESTNEKLFF
NA,TRBV21-1,NA,17,TRBJ2-7,TGTGCCAGCAGCAAAGAAAGCAAGGGAGCGGGTACGTGGGAGCAGTACTTC,CASSKESKGAGTWEQYF
TRBD1,TRBV6-5,many,14,TRBJ2-1,TGTGCCAGCAGTCCTCGACAGGGCTACAATGAGCAGTTCTTC,CASSPRQGYNEQFF
NA,TRBV20-1,few,10,TRBJ2-1,TGCAGTGCCGAGGAAAGGGGGCAGTTCTTC,CSAEERGQFF
NA,TRBV29-1,many,11,TRBJ2-1,TGCAGCGTTACGGACCTAAACCAGCAGTTCTTC,CSVTDLNQQFF
TRBD2,TRBV18,few,14,TRBJ2-5,TGTGCCAGCTCACCTAGCGGGAAATCCGAGACCCAGTACTTC,CASSPSGKSETQYF
NA,TRBV6-1,NA,17,TRBJ2-5,TGTGCCAGCAGTGAAGTAGTCGGCGGCCAGGGGAGAGGAGGGCGACACTTC,CASSEVVGGQGRGGRHF
TRBD2,TRBV20-1,NA,16,TRBJ2-7,TGCAGTGCTACCTCGTCTAGCGGGAACCTCGGATACGAGCAGTACTTC,CSATSSSGNLGYEQYF
TRBD2,TRBV5-1,NA,15,TRBJ2-1,TGCGCCAGCAGCTTGGGCGGACTAGCGACCCATGAGCAGTTCTTC,CASSLGGLATHEQFF
NA,TRBV3-1,few,14,TRBJ1-4,TGTGCCACCGGCAGGGCCGCAACTAATGAAAAACTGTTTTTT,CATGRAATNEKLFF
NA,TRBV7-8,many,14,TRBJ2-1,TGTGCCAGCAGCTTAGGTCTAGGGTTGAATGAGCAGTTCTTC,CASSLGLGLNEQFF
NA,TRBV5-1,few,14,TRBJ2-5,TGCGCCAGCAGCTCAGACTTATTCCAAGAGACCCAGTACTTC,CASSSDLFQETQYF
TRBD1,TRBV27,NA,16,TRBJ2-7,TGTGCCAGCGCCCGGGACAGGGAATTTTCTCACTACGAGCAGTACTTC,CASARDREFSHYEQYF
NA,TRBV20-1,few,14,TRBJ2-7,TGCAGTGCTAGAACTACAGATGTGGACGGCGAGCAGTACTTC,CSARTTDVDGEQYF
NA,TRBV11-1,NA,13,TRBJ2-1,TGTGCCAGCAGCCTTGACTCACTCCATGAGCAGTTCTTC,CASSLDSLHEQFF
NA,TRBV5-5,NA,15,TRBJ2-5,TGTGCCAGCAGCTTGGAGCCCAGGTACCAAGAGACCCAGTACTTC,CASSLEPRYQETQYF
TRBD2,TRBV19,NA,15,TRBJ2-1,TGTGCCAGTAGTGCTAGCGGGGCAGTCTACAATGAGCAGTTCTTC,CASSASGAVYNEQFF
NA,TRBV27,many,15,TRBJ2-1,TGTGCCAGCAGTTTATGGCCCACTTCAATCAATGAGCAGTTCTTC,CASSLWPTSINEQFF
TRBD2,TRBV28,few,16,TRBJ2-7,TGTGCCAGCAGTTTAGTGACTAGCGGGAGAAAGTACGAGCAGTACTTC,CASSLVTSGRKYEQYF
TRBD2,TRBV5-1,NA,18,TRBJ2-1,TGCGCCAGCAGCTTGGGTTATAGCGGGGGGCCGTGGTACAATGAGCAGTTCTTC,CASSLGYSGGPWYNEQFF
TRBD2,TRBV29-1,many,14,TRBJ2-1,TGCAGCGTGGAAGCGGGGGGTATCTACAATGAGCAGTTCTTC,CSVEAGGIYNEQFF
TRBD1,TRBV5-1,NA,15,TRBJ2-5,TGCGCCAGCAGCTTGGGGGGACAGTTCCAAGAGACCCAGTACTTC,CASSLGGQFQETQYF
NA,TRBV27,NA,15,TRBJ2-7,TGTGCCAGTGCAAGGGGGGACAGAACTACCTACGAGCAGTACTTC,CASARGDRTTYEQYF
NA,TRBV7-2,few,17,TRBJ2-7,TGTGCCAGCAGCTCCCAAATACCGGGACTGACAACCTACGAGCAGTACTTC,CASSSQIPGLTTYEQYF
TRBD2,TRBV4-1,NA,14,TRBJ2-2,TGCGCCAGCAGACTAGCGGGGTACACCGGGGAGCTGTTTTTT,CASRLAGYTGELFF
NA,TRBV4-2,few,14,TRBJ1-4,TGTGCCAGCAGCCAAATCGGGGGGGCGTTGGAACTGTTTTTT,CASSQIGGALELFF
TRBD1,TRBV24-1,NA,16,TRBJ2-1,TGTGCCACCAGTGAGCCAGGACAGGGTGCGTACAATGAGCAGTTCTTC,CATSEPGQGAYNEQFF
NA,TRBV12-3/TRBV12-4,many,13,TRBJ1-5,TGTGCCAGCAGCAAAAAGGCGGATCAGCCCCAGCATTTT,CASSKKADQPQHF
NA,TRBV20-1,many,11,TRBJ2-2,TGCAGTGCTAGAGATTCGGAGGAGCTGTTTTTT,CSARDSEELFF
TRBD1,TRBV12-3/TRBV12-4,few,16,TRBJ1-1,TGTGCCAGCAGCCTAGGGGGGGGGACAGGGGGCACTGAAGCTTTCTTT,CASSLGGGTGGTEAFF
NA,TRBV10-2,few,12,TRBJ1-1,TGCGCCAGCAGTGAGGGGGGGAACGTTGCTTTCTTT,CASSEGGNVAFF
TRBD1,TRBV29-1,NA,14,TRBJ2-2,TGCAGCGTAGGGACAGGGGAACGAGCCGGGGAGCTGTTTTTT,CSVGTGERAGELFF
TRBD1,TRBV7-2,few,15,TRBJ1-3,TGTGCCAGCAGCCCATCAGGGGGTTCGGGAAACACCATATATTTT,CASSPSGGSGNTIYF
NA,TRBV7-9,few,15,TRBJ2-1,TGTGCCAGCAGCTTCAACTCCGGGGCTTTCAATGAGCAGTTCTTC,CASSFNSGAFNEQFF
TRBD1,TRBV6-1,few,14,TRBJ1-2,TGTGCCAGCACCACCTGGACAGGGGACTATGGCTACACCTTC,CASTTWTGDYGYTF
NA,TRBV10-3,NA,20,TRBJ2-3,TGTGCCATCAGTGAGACTTTCGTTTCTCCGGTTCCGTTTAGCACAGATACGCAGTATTTT,CAISETFVSPVPFSTDTQYF
NA,TRBV4-2,few,16,TRBJ2-1,TGTGCCAGCAGCCAAGAAACCGGGACTGGCTACAATGAGCAGTTCTTC,CASSQETGTGYNEQFF
TRBD1,TRBV7-8,NA,16,TRBJ2-5,TGTGCCAGCAGCTTAGAGCGCGGACAGGGGAAAGAGACCCAGTACTTC,CASSLERGQGKETQYF
NA,TRBV20-1,few,12,TRBJ2-5,TGCAGTGCTTCCTGGGCCGAAGAGACCCAGTACTTC,CSASWAEETQYF
TRBD2,TRBV6-5,many,16,TRBJ2-1,TGTGCCAGCAGTTACTCTCCTAGCGGGAACTACAATGAGCAGTTCTTC,CASSYSPSGNYNEQFF
NA,TRBV20-1,NA,14,TRBJ2-3,TGCAGTGCTAGTTGGGGCGGTTTCACAGATACGCAGTATTTT,CSASWGGFTDTQYF
NA,TRBV11-2,many,14,TRBJ1-5,TGTGCCAGCAGTGGGACCGATAGCAATCAGCCCCAGCATTTT,CASSGTDSNQPQHF
TRBD2,TRBV6-1,few,14,TRBJ2-2,TGTGCCAGCAAGAGCGGGAGGGTTACCGGGGAGCTGTTTTTT,CASKSGRVTGELFF
TRBD1,TRBV19,NA,20,TRBJ2-3,TGTGCCAGTAGTATACCTTCCCAAAGTCTGGGACAGAACCACACAGATACGCAGTATTTT,CASSIPSQSLGQNHTDTQYF
TRBD1,TRBV2,NA,13,TRBJ2-5,TGTGCCAGCAGGGGACAGGGGACGGAGACCCAGTACTTC,CASRGQGTETQYF
NA,TRBV6-5,few,15,TRBJ2-3,TGTGCCAGCAGTTACTCGCCCGGACGCCCAGATACGCAGTATTTT,CASSYSPGRPDTQYF
TRBD1,TRBV28,few,14,TRBJ2-1,TGTGCCAGCAGCTCCGAGGACAGGTACAATGAGCAGTTCTTC,CASSSEDRYNEQFF
NA,TRBV7-8,few,16,TRBJ2-3,TGTGCCAGCAGCTTAGGCCCGGGCAGGGGCACAGATACGCAGTATTTT,CASSLGPGRGTDTQYF
NA,TRBV19,few,15,TRBJ1-1,TGTGCCAGTAGTATACTAGGGGCGAGGAACACTGAAGCTTTCTTT,CASSILGARNTEAFF
NA,TRBV5-1,NA,16,TRBJ2-2,TGCGCCAGCAGCTTGGAGCCAGGGGCGAACACCGGGGAGCTGTTTTTT,CASSLEPGANTGELFF
NA,TRBV2,NA,19,TRBJ2-5,TGTGCCAGCAGTGCATCCTGGAGGTCCGGGGTATCCCAAGGTGGGACCCAGTACTTC,CASSASWRSGVSQGGTQYF